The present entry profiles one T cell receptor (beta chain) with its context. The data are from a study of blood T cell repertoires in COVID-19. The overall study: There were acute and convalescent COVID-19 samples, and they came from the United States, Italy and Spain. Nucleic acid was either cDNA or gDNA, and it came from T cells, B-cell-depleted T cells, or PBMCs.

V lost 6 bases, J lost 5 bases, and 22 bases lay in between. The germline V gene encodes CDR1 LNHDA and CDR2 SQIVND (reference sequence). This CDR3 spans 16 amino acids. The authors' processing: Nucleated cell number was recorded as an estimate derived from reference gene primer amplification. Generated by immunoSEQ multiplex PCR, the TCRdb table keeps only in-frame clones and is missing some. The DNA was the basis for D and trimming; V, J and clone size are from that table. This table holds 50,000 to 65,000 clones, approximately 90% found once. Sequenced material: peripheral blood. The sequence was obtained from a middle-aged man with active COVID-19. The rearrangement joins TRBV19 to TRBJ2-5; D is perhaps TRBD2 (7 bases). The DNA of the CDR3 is TGTGCCAGTAGCACTCGTCCCGAACAGGGAGGGGAGACCCAGTACTTC. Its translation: CASSTRPEQGGETQYF.